The present T cell receptor (beta chain) was sequenced within a study of cytomegalovirus exposure and HLA in healthy donors. The overall study: It was reported in a later analysis that the 120 validation repertoires used the same platform as the 500 to 700 first-cohort repertoires. Study-level results: The dataset shows that most TCR sequences were rare, while some public TCRs occurred in many donors.

The method was immunoSEQ multiplex PCR; TCRdb's version includes in-frame clones alone and lacks a portion of them. Of roughly 190,000 clones in the sample, about 89% were seen once. The CDR3 is 16 residues long. The germline V gene encodes CDR1 SSHAT and CDR2 FNYEAQ (reference sequence). About this clone itself: What it recognizes is unknown. Compared with germline, one end of the junction differs, possibly owing to a read error.

This clonotype was obtained from a man aged 25-45 years in good health and CMV-seropositive. Sequences were obtained from PBMCs. V gene TRBV7-7 combines with J gene TRBJ2-7; TRBD1 might be the D (6 bases). The CDR3 spells CASSLVRNRVTDEQYF. The CDR3 nucleotides read TGTGCTAGCAGCTTAGTGAGGAACAGGGTCACGGACGAGCAGTACTTC.